What follows are 20 T cell receptor beta chains derived from one specimen sequenced in a study of blood T cell repertoires in COVID-19. Profiled with immunoSEQ multiplex PCR; TCRdb holds only in-frame clones, not every one. The top ten clones hold 0.75% to 0.95% of a sample with around 260,000 clones, about 85% of them seen once. Sequenced input: peripheral blood. These receptors were obtained from a human donor with COVID-19, enrolled during active disease. The donor label of this sample is uncertain.

This chain links TRBV2 with TRBJ1-1, with a weak D call TRBD1 (5 bases). This CDR3 has 15 residues. V was pared by 3 bases and J by 0 bases, with 11 bases between. CDR1 and CDR2 from the germline V gene are SNHLY and FYNNEI. The CDR3 loop is CASSDPGLMNTEAFF. In DNA, the CDR3 is TGTGCCAGCAGTGACCCGGGACTCATGAACACTGAAGCTTTCTTT.

The V call is TRBV28, the J call TRBJ2-5, with 14 bases aligning to TRBD2. Germline CDR1 and CDR2: MDHEN and SYDVKM. J was trimmed by 2 bases and V by 3 bases; bases with no gene match: 2. This CDR3 is built from 16 residues. The CDR3 nucleotides are TGTGCCAGCAGTTTTTGGACTAGCGGGGGGCAAGAGACCCAGTACTTC. It is translated as CASSFWTSGGQETQYF.

The gene calls are TRBV18 and TRBJ1-1; D ambiguous. Germline CDR1 is KGHSH and CDR2 is LQKENI. The CDR3 consists of 14 residues. Trimming left V 6 bases short and J 0 bases short, with 11 bases between. The CDR3 nucleotides read TGTGCCAGCTCCCCCACGGCGGTGAACACTGAAGCTTTCTTT. The encoded protein is CASSPTAVNTEAFF.

CDR3: CASSEDRRVPYQETQYF. The CDR3 DNA reads TGTGCCAGCAGTGAAGATAGACGGGTTCCCTACCAAGAGACCCAGTACTTC. The chain is built from TRBV6-1 and TRBJ2-5; D gene ambiguous. CDR1 is MNHNS and CDR2 is SASEGT in the germline V gene. The CDR3 has 17 amino acids. Deletions cut 1 base from V and 0 bases from J, with 15 bases between.

This clone occurred a few times. The gene calls are TRBV4-1 and TRBJ1-2, with 10 positions matching TRBD1. The CDR3 length is 14 residues. The V and J ends lost 5 bases and 5 bases, in that order; junction bases with no gene match: 5. CDR1 and CDR2 from the germline V gene are MGHRA and YSYEKL. The CDR3 region is CASSGRDRGYGYTF. The CDR3 coding sequence is TGCGCCAGCAGCGGCCGGGACAGGGGTTATGGCTACACCTTC.

This clone was found a few times. This chain links TRBV7-2 with TRBJ1-5, with D hard to call. The CDR3 consists of 14 residues. Per germline, CDR1 SGHTA and CDR2 FQGNSA. Between the trimmed V and J ends, which lost 3 bases and 0 bases, there was a span of 6 bases. Here the CDR3 reads CASSLIYSNQPQHF. CDR3 nucleotides: TGTGCCAGCAGCTTGATCTATAGCAATCAGCCCCAGCATTTT.

This sequence joins TRBV6-5 and TRBJ1-5, with 9 bases aligning to TRBD1. The J segment lost 2 bases and the V segment lost 7 bases, leaving 6 bases of the junction unmatched. The V gene's germline CDR1 is MNHEY and CDR2 SVGAGI. This CDR3 region has 15 residues. The DNA of the CDR3 is TGTGCCAGCACCCGAACAGGGGGCGGCAATCAGCCCCAGCATTTT. This encodes CASTRTGGGNQPQHF.

The CDR3 nucleotides are TGTGCCAGCAGCTTAGAAGGCAGGGCAGCCTACGAGCAGTACTTC. This codes for CASSLEGRAAYEQYF. The V and J genes are TRBV13 and TRBJ2-7; a possible D gene is TRBD1 (5 bases). The germline V gene encodes CDR1 PRHDT and CDR2 FYEKMQ (reference sequence). The length of the CDR3 is 15 residues. V lost 1 base and J 2 bases, leaving 12 bases between the germline ends.

About this clone itself: This CDR3 is also generated by other DNA sequences in the sample. The rearrangement joins TRBV28 to TRBJ2-3; D is ambiguous. Trimming took off 5 bases at V and 3 bases at J, with 6 bases between the two ends. The CDR3 is 12 residues long. Per the germline V gene, CDR1 is MDHEN and CDR2 is SYDVKM. CDR3 DNA: TGTGCCAGCAGTCCCGTAACAGATACGCAGTATTTT. This codes for CASSPVTDTQYF.

This sequence joins TRBV5-1 and TRBJ1-2; 8 bases fit TRBD1. CDR1 is SGHRS, CDR2 YFSETQ, per germline. The CDR3 has 14 residues. J lost 2 bases, V lost 4 bases, and 4 bases had no gene match. Here the CDR3 DNA reads TGCGCCAGCAGCCCGAGGACAGGGAACTATGGCTACACCTTC. Protein sequence: CASSPRTGNYGYTF. The complete variable domain, with remaining parts taken from reference TRBV5-1 and TRBJ1-2, reads KAGVTQTPRYLIKTRGQQVTLSCSPISGHRSVSWYQQTPGQGLQFLFEYFSETQRNKGNFPGRFSGRQFSNSRSEMNVSTLELGDSALYLCASSPRTGNYGYTFGSGTRLTVV.

The J gene is TRBJ2-3, the V gene TRBV5-6, with a tentative D call TRBD1 (6 bases). The CDR3 has 15 amino acids. V lost 0 bases and J 2 bases, leaving 10 bases between the germline ends. Germline V gene lookup returns CDR1 SGHDT and CDR2 YYEEEE. This CDR3 is CASSLAGDPTDTQYF. The CDR3 DNA is TGTGCCAGCAGCTTGGCAGGGGATCCCACAGATACGCAGTATTTT. The full variable domain, its missing parts supplied by reference TRBV5-6 and TRBJ2-3, is DAGVTQSPTHLIKTRGQQVTLRCSPKSGHDTVSWYQQALGQGPQFIFQYYEEEERQRGNFPDRFSGHQFPNYSSELNVNALLLGDSALYLCASSLAGDPTDTQYFGPGTRLTVL.

The chain joins TRBV12-3 or TRBV12-4 to TRBJ1-1; D remains ambiguous. The CDR3 sequence is 13 residues long. Deletions cut 3 bases from V and 1 base from J, with 6 bases between. CDR3 residues: CASSLFGNTEAFF. For the CDR3, the DNA is TGTGCCAGCAGTTTGTTCGGGAACACTGAAGCTTTCTTT.

The table lists this clone with a few counts. The genes are TRBV7-9 and TRBJ1-5; D is possibly TRBD1 (5 bases). Germline V gives CDR1 SEHNR, CDR2 FQNEAQ (reference sequence). The CDR3 totals 13 residues. V was clipped by 5 bases and J by 3 bases, with 8 bases between them. CDR3 protein: CASSPGNNQPQHF. CDR3 DNA sequence: TGTGCCAGCAGCCCAGGGAACAATCAGCCCCAGCATTTT.

The genes are TRBV2 and TRBJ2-1; 7 bases are shared with TRBD2. The V gene's germline CDR1 is SNHLY and CDR2 FYNNEI. The CDR3 runs to 14 residues. V lost 6 bases, J lost 2 bases, and 4 bases stayed unmatched. The CDR3 DNA reads as TGTGCCAGCAGGGGGGGGGTGCCCTACAATGAGCAGTTCTTC. Translated, it gives CASRGGVPYNEQFF.

V gene TRBV5-5 combines with J gene TRBJ2-7; the match to TRBD2 covers 8 bases. The trim removed 6 bases at V and 6 bases at J, leaving 14 bases unmatched. Germline-derived CDR1 and CDR2 are SGHKS and YYEKEE (reference sequence). CDR3 length equals 15 residues. This CDR3 reads CASTLPESGSVEQYF. CDR3 bases: TGTGCCAGCACCCTCCCCGAGAGCGGGAGTGTCGAGCAGTACTTC.

As DNA, the CDR3 is TGTGCCAGCAGTCCGGGGGGATTCTATGGCTACACCTTC. It is translated as CASSPGGFYGYTF. The rearrangement joins TRBV6-5 to TRBJ1-2; possible D gene TRBD1, 5 bases. In germline, CDR1 is MNHEY, CDR2 SVGAGI. V dropped 5 bases and J dropped 4 bases, with 11 bases sitting between them. The CDR3 loop spans 13 amino acids.

This clone appeared once. The rearrangement uses TRBV30 and TRBJ2-7, with 7 bases that match TRBD2. The V and J ends lost 2 bases and 0 bases, in that order; junction bases with no gene match: 1. The germline gives CDR1 GTSNPN, CDR2 SVGIG (reference sequence). This CDR3 has 13 residues. The CDR3 sequence: CAWSTSVSYEQYF. In DNA, the CDR3 is TGTGCCTGGAGTACTAGCGTCTCCTACGAGCAGTACTTC. Complete variable domain (other parts from reference TRBV30 and TRBJ2-7): SQTIHQWPATLVQPVGSPLSLECTVEGTSNPNLYWYRQAAGRGLQLLFYSVGIGQISSEVPQNLSASRPQDRQFILSSKKLLLSDSGFYLCAWSTSVSYEQYFGPGTRLTVT.

The chain is built from TRBV6-5 and TRBJ2-7; D not resolved. The CDR3 totals 13 residues. The germline CDR1 and CDR2 sequences are MNHEY and SVGAGI. Trimming took off 5 bases at V and 5 bases at J, with 13 bases between the two ends. The CDR3 protein is CASSPLGPNEQYF. In DNA, the CDR3 is TGTGCCAGCAGTCCTCTTGGGCCGAACGAGCAGTACTTC.

This chain connects TRBV9 to TRBJ2-1; TRBD2 matches at 7 bases. J was trimmed by 1 base and V by 4 bases; bases with no gene match: 5. The CDR3 has 15 residues. Germline values: CDR1 SGDLS, CDR2 YYNGEE. The DNA of the CDR3 is TGTGCCAGCAGCCCAAGACTAGCTTCCTACAATGAGCAGTTCTTC. Translating it yields CASSPRLASYNEQFF.

The chain uses TRBV28 and TRBJ2-7; 15 bases agree with TRBD2. With 4 bases clipped from V and 6 bases from J, the junction kept 4 bases outside the gene matches. The germline V gene encodes CDR1 MDHEN and CDR2 SYDVKM. There are 15 residues in the CDR3. CDR3 region: CASSSGLAGGGEQYF. The CDR3 bases are TGTGCCAGCAGTTCGGGACTAGCGGGAGGTGGCGAGCAGTACTTC. The whole variable domain, remainder taken from reference TRBV28 and TRBJ2-7, is DVKVTQSSRYLVKRTGEKVFLECVQDMDHENMFWYRQDPGLGLRLIYFSYDVKMKEKGDIPEGYSVSREKKERFSLILESASTNQTSMYLCASSSGLAGGGEQYFGPGTRLTVT.